The 18 T cell receptor beta chains presented below share a single source sample, sequenced in a study of response to subunit inactivated influenza vaccine. Each CDR3 protein gets one entry after TCRdb re-called the RT-PCR reads with MiXCR. Of about 650,000 distinct CDR3 sequences in the sample, around 16% were seen once. Sequencing used PBMCs from blood, obtained less than 13 days after vaccination. The receptors stem from a man aged 45-65 years who received an inactivated influenza vaccine.

This chain links TRBV2 with TRBJ1-5; D remains unclear. The CDR3 has 13 amino acids. Trimming removed 6 bases from V and 7 bases from J, with 13 bases in between. Germline assignment: CDR1 SNHLY and CDR2 FYNNEI. The CDR3 here is CASSQRTDQPQHF. In nucleotides, the CDR3 is TGTGCCAGCAGCCAGCGGACGGACCAGCCCCAGCATTTT.

This clonotype was counted between two and nine times. This chain connects TRBV29-1 to TRBJ2-1, with 9 bases that match TRBD2. CDR3 length: 16 residues. Germline CDR1 reads SQVTM; CDR2 reads ANQGSEA. V was clipped by 6 bases and J by 4 bases; unmatched bases: 13. CDR3 protein: CSVPAGTSTIYNEQFF. CDR3 sequence (DNA): TGCAGCGTCCCCGCCGGGACTAGCACGATATACAATGAGCAGTTCTTC.

A few counts support this clonotype. This chain uses TRBV5-1 with TRBJ1-1; D ambiguous. Germline V gives CDR1 SGHRS, CDR2 YFSETQ. CDR3 length: 12 amino acids. V lost 0 bases to trimming and J lost 6 bases, with 6 bases between them. CDR3 sequence: CASSLDYAEAFF. CDR3 in DNA: TGCGCCAGCAGCTTGGATTACGCTGAAGCTTTCTTT.

This clonotype was counted at least ten times. The chain employs TRBV20-1 and TRBJ1-2; D is perhaps TRBD1 (5 bases). The CDR3 covers 14 residues. Germline CDR1 and CDR2: DFQATT and SNEGSKA (reference sequence). V lost 1 base and J lost 1, with 10 bases in between. CDR3 sequence reads: CSARARGGNYGYTF. DNA of the CDR3: TGCAGTGCTAGAGCCCGCGGGGGTAACTATGGCTACACCTTC.

CDR3 DNA sequence: TGTGCCAGCAGTTTGAACAGGCCGAACACTGAAGCTTTCTTT. Translation gives CASSLNRPNTEAFF. This chain joins TRBV27 and TRBJ1-1, with a possible D match to TRBD1 (5 bases). V lost 3 bases and J lost 1, with 9 bases in between. CDR1 is MNHEY, CDR2 SMNVEV, per germline (reference sequence). The CDR3 has 14 residues.

This clonotype was counted at least ten times. The chain recombines TRBV29-1 with TRBJ2-7; D is uncertain. CDR1 is SQVTM and CDR2 is ANQGSEA in the germline V gene. This CDR3 is built from 10 residues. Trimming left V 4 bases short and J 6 bases short, with 7 bases between. DNA for the CDR3: TGCAGCGTTGGGGGTTCCGAGCAGTACTTC. Translating it yields CSVGGSEQYF.

CDR3 sequence: CASSHNLAGGEQYF. CDR3 DNA sequence: TGTGCCAGCAGCCATAATCTAGCGGGAGGCGAGCAGTACTTC. The chain has TRBV3-1 and TRBJ2-7, with 11 bases that match TRBD2. This CDR3 contains 14 residues. The germline V gene encodes CDR1 LGHDT and CDR2 YNNKEL (reference sequence). V shed 3 bases, J shed 6 bases, and the junction held 4 bases outside the gene matches.

V and J are TRBV20-1 and TRBJ2-5; 10 bases agree with TRBD2. Germline CDR1 is DFQATT and CDR2 is SNEGSKA (reference sequence). The CDR3 sequence is 14 residues long. The V gene end was trimmed by 6 bases and the J gene end by 5 bases; junction bases not matched to a gene: 9. The CDR3 spells CSALDLTSGETQYF. In nucleotides, the CDR3 is TGCAGTGCCCTAGACCTGACTAGCGGGGAGACCCAGTACTTC.

This clonotype was seen more than once but under ten times. V gene TRBV20-1 combines with J gene TRBJ2-1; TRBD2 matches 9 bases. Germline assignment: CDR1 DFQATT and CDR2 SNEGSKA (reference sequence). CDR3 length: 13 amino acids. The V segment lost 0 bases and the J segment 8 bases; nucleotides outside the gene matches: 2. CDR3 sequence: CSARDSGSYEQFF. CDR3 DNA: TGCAGTGCTAGAGATAGCGGGAGCTATGAGCAGTTCTTC.

This clonotype was recorded a few times. The chain links TRBV15 to TRBJ2-3, with D perhaps TRBD2 (7 bases). This CDR3 has 14 amino acids. Germline CDR1 is LNHNV and CDR2 is YYDKDF (reference sequence). V was trimmed by 4 bases and J by 6 bases, leaving 14 bases between them. The CDR3 sequence: CATSTPGGLDTQYF. The CDR3, as DNA: TGTGCCACCAGCACCCCCGGGGGGCTCGATACGCAGTATTTT.

The chain couples TRBV5-1 to TRBJ1-2; 10 bases are a match to TRBD1. The CDR3 spans 14 residues. Germline V gene data show CDR1 as SGHRS and CDR2 as YFSETQ. Unmatched junction bases numbered 10, after V lost 6 bases and J lost 8 bases. The CDR3 spells CASTSGTGDTGYTF. In nucleotides, the CDR3 is TGCGCCAGCACAAGCGGGACAGGGGACACGGGCTACACCTTC.

The V call is TRBV7-9, the J call TRBJ2-1; the D gene is possibly TRBD1 (5 bases). This CDR3 comprises 15 residues. Deletions cut 1 base from V and 7 bases from J, with 14 bases between. The germline V gene encodes CDR1 SEHNR and CDR2 FQNEAQ (reference sequence). The CDR3 here is CASSLVGEGYNEQFF. CDR3 in DNA: TGTGCCAGCAGCTTAGTAGGGGAAGGGTATAATGAGCAGTTCTTC.

This clonotype has a handful of counts. The rearrangement uses TRBV15 and TRBJ2-7; TRBD1 matches at 8 bases. Trimming took 0 bases from V and 4 from J; bases not matched to a gene: 23. From germline, CDR1 is LNHNV and CDR2 YYDKDF (reference sequence). This CDR3 comprises 21 residues. CDR3 coding DNA: TGTGCCACCAGCAGAGATAGTTGGGTGGACAGGGAGTTCCCCTCGGGTTACGAGCAGTACTTC. Its translation is CATSRDSWVDREFPSGYEQYF.

The V call is TRBV24-1, the J call TRBJ2-3; weak D call: TRBD1 (7 bases). V lost 0 bases, J lost 4 bases, and 16 bases lay in between. The CDR3 runs 17 residues. Germline V lookup: CDR1 KGHDR, CDR2 SFDVKD. CDR3 bases: TGTGCCACCAGTGATTTGTGGGACTCGACAGGGCCAGATACGCAGTATTTT. Its protein product is CATSDLWDSTGPDTQYF.

This rearrangement joins TRBV29-1 to TRBJ2-1, with a tentative D call TRBD2 (6 bases). Germline assignment: CDR1 SQVTM and CDR2 ANQGSEA. V lost 0 bases and J 6 bases, leaving 18 bases between the germline ends. The CDR3 contains 16 residues. The CDR3 bases are TGCAGCGTTGAAGATGTGGGCGGGATTACCCCCAATGAGCAGTTCTTC. This translates into CSVEDVGGITPNEQFF.

The J gene is TRBJ2-1, the V gene TRBV3-1; TRBD1 matches 7 bases. The CDR3 sequence is 16 residues long. The J segment lost 4 bases and the V segment lost 1 base, leaving 7 bases of the junction unmatched. Looked up from germline, CDR1 is LGHDT and CDR2 is YNNKEL (reference sequence). The CDR3 DNA sequence: TGTGCCAGCAGCCAAGGGGTCGGGACAGCATACAATGAGCAGTTCTTC. It yields the protein CASSQGVGTAYNEQFF.

The chain uses TRBV14 and TRBJ2-1; D is uncertain. V gave up 1 base and J gave up 4 bases, with 17 bases separating them. Germline CDR1 and CDR2: SGHDN and FVKESK. CDR3 length equals 17 residues. CDR3 loop: CASSQVGRFMGYNEQFF. In nucleotides, the CDR3 is TGTGCCAGCAGCCAAGTCGGCAGGTTTATGGGGTACAATGAGCAGTTCTTC.

This clonotype was seen a few times. The chain employs TRBV12-3 or TRBV12-4 and TRBJ1-6, with 9 bases matching TRBD1. After removal of 6 bases from V and 3 bases from J, the junction contained 3 bases not matched to a gene. CDR3 length: 15 residues. In DNA, the CDR3 is TGTGCCAGCAGAACAGGGGGCTTCTATAATTCACCCCTCCACTTT. Its translation is CASRTGGFYNSPLHF.